The rows below give T cell receptor beta chains drawn from one sample of a study of blood T cell repertoires in COVID-19. The assay was immunoSEQ multiplex PCR, and TCRdb's table has in-frame clones only and misses some. The sample carries 95,000 to 120,000 clones, 75% to 90% recorded once. Sequencing was done on a sample of peripheral blood. Receptors were obtained from a woman aged 55-69 years with COVID-19, enrolled during active disease. CDR3s include the opening cysteine and the closing phenylalanine or tryptophan. D genes are given only for firm matches. Some rows have no size entry. The others give once, few or many, or a class for an expanded clone.

D,V,J,size,CDR3,DNA
TRBD2,TRBV7-9,TRBJ2-2,NA,CASSILAGATGELFF,TGTGCCAGCAGCATTCTAGCGGGGGCCACCGGGGAGCTGTTTTTT
TRBD2,TRBV5-1,TRBJ2-1,NA,CASSQGLDPNEQFF,TGCGCCAGCAGCCAGGGACTAGACCCCAATGAGCAGTTCTTC
NA,TRBV3-1/TRBV3-2,TRBJ2-7,NA,CASSPYLEQYF,TGTGCCAGCAGCCCCTACCTCGAGCAGTACTTC
NA,TRBV7-9,TRBJ1-1,many,CASSLGTSRTEAFF,TGTGCCAGCAGCTTAGGGACATCCAGGACTGAAGCTTTCTTT
NA,TRBV6-5,TRBJ1-2,NA,CASSYSLTFSYGYTF,TGTGCCAGCAGTTACTCCCTCACATTTTCATATGGCTACACCTTC
NA,TRBV5-5,TRBJ1-4,NA,CASSPRLIGEKLFF,TGTGCCAGCAGCCCCCGACTCATTGGTGAAAAACTGTTTTTT
NA,TRBV7-9,TRBJ2-7,NA,CASSPRAGTYEQYF,TGTGCCAGCAGCCCCAGGGCAGGGACCTACGAGCAGTACTTC
TRBD1,TRBV11-2,TRBJ1-2,once,CASSYTGQTYGYTF,TGTGCCAGCAGCTACACGGGACAGACTTATGGCTACACCTTC
TRBD1,TRBV5-4,TRBJ1-4,NA,CASSLPDRGNEKLFF,TGTGCCAGCAGCCTCCCGGACAGGGGTAATGAAAAACTGTTTTTT
TRBD2,TRBV19,TRBJ2-7,few,CASSIEGTSATSYEQYF,TGTGCCAGTAGTATAGAGGGGACTAGCGCGACCTCCTACGAGCAGTACTTC
TRBD2,TRBV7-3,TRBJ2-7,few,CASSHPAGGVNEQYF,TGTGCCAGCAGCCACCCGGCCGGGGGGGTTAACGAGCAGTACTTC
NA,TRBV7-9,TRBJ1-1,NA,CASSLGGPWKTEAFF,TGTGCCAGCAGCCTCGGGGGGCCGTGGAAAACTGAAGCTTTCTTT
NA,TRBV27,TRBJ1-4,NA,CASSPLTLSYTTNEKLFF,TGTGCCAGCAGTCCCCTGACATTGTCATATACAACTAATGAAAAACTGTTTTTT
TRBD2,TRBV5-6,TRBJ2-5,once,CASSLAGGRSETQYF,TGTGCCAGCAGCCTAGCGGGGGGCAGGTCAGAGACCCAGTACTTC
NA,TRBV29-1,TRBJ1-2,NA,CSVVRVVNGYTF,TGCAGCGTTGTCAGGGTGGTAAATGGCTACACCTTC
TRBD2,TRBV4-1,TRBJ2-1,NA,CASSQGLGYEQFF,TGCGCCAGCAGCCAGGGACTAGGATATGAGCAGTTCTTC
TRBD1,TRBV11-2,TRBJ1-1,NA,CASSTRTGGTEAFF,TGTGCCAGCAGCACAAGGACAGGGGGCACTGAAGCTTTCTTT
TRBD1,TRBV10-3,TRBJ2-2,NA,CAISRDRAARELFF,TGTGCCATCAGTCGGGACAGGGCCGCCCGGGAGCTGTTTTTT
NA,TRBV4-2,TRBJ2-3,NA,CASSQDLRPRTDTQYF,TGTGCCAGCAGCCAAGATTTGCGGCCCCGCACAGATACGCAGTATTTT
TRBD1,TRBV19,TRBJ1-2,NA,CASSMEGGAIGYTF,TGTGCCAGTAGTATGGAAGGGGGCGCGATAGGCTACACCTTC
NA,TRBV5-1,TRBJ2-3,NA,CASAGTISTDTQYF,TGCGCCAGCGCCGGGACAATAAGCACAGATACGCAGTATTTT
NA,TRBV7-7,TRBJ2-2,NA,CASSSKPIGTGELFF,TGTGCTAGCAGCTCAAAGCCGATCGGCACCGGGGAGCTGTTTTTT
NA,TRBV4-1,TRBJ1-6,NA,CASSFAYTPGTDSPLHF,TGCGCCAGCAGCTTCGCCTATACTCCGGGAACTGATTCACCCCTCCACTTT
NA,TRBV28,TRBJ1-6,NA,CASSYPFVSSYNSPLHF,TGTGCCAGCAGTTACCCTTTTGTGAGCTCCTATAATTCACCCCTCCACTTT
NA,TRBV19,TRBJ1-1,once,CASSIPTRANTEAFF,TGTGCCAGTAGTATTCCGACGAGGGCGAACACTGAAGCTTTCTTT
TRBD1,TRBV9,TRBJ1-4,NA,CASSELTGPNEKLFF,TGTGCCAGCAGCGAACTGACAGGGCCTAATGAAAAACTGTTTTTT
TRBD1,TRBV5-6,TRBJ2-5,once,CASKLGAGGVETQYF,TGTGCCTCCAAACTTGGCGCAGGGGGAGTAGAGACCCAGTACTTC
TRBD1,TRBV7-2,TRBJ1-2,NA,CASSFRDRSNYGYTF,TGTGCCAGCAGCTTCCGGGACAGAAGTAACTATGGCTACACCTTC
NA,TRBV9,TRBJ1-2,once,CASSVVPGANYGYTF,TGTGCCAGCAGCGTAGTACCAGGGGCTAACTATGGCTACACCTTC
NA,TRBV5-1,TRBJ1-1,NA,CASSLKEAIPIGGAFF,TGCGCCAGCAGCTTGAAAGAAGCGATCCCGATCGGGGGAGCTTTCTTT
NA,TRBV9,TRBJ1-2,NA,CASSAQDSYGYTF,TGTGCCAGCAGCGCCCAAGACAGCTATGGCTACACCTTC
TRBD2,TRBV4-3,TRBJ2-7,NA,CASSQGLAGAYEQYF,TGCGCCAGCAGCCAAGGTCTGGCGGGGGCCTACGAGCAGTACTTC
NA,TRBV28,TRBJ1-1,NA,CASRTPGHPNTEAFF,TGTGCCAGCAGAACACCGGGACACCCGAACACTGAAGCTTTCTTT
TRBD1,TRBV7-9,TRBJ2-5,NA,CASSPRQGVRQETQYF,TGTGCCAGCAGCCCGAGACAGGGGGTTCGTCAAGAGACCCAGTACTTC
TRBD1,TRBV2,TRBJ1-6,NA,CASSGDSANSPLHF,TGTGCCAGCAGTGGGGACAGCGCTAATTCACCCCTCCACTTT
NA,TRBV11-2,TRBJ2-7,NA,CASSFGGAPYEQYF,TGTGCCAGCAGCTTTGGAGGGGCCCCCTACGAGCAGTACTTC
TRBD2,TRBV5-5,TRBJ2-4,few,CASSSIGGGQLAKNIQYF,TGTGCCAGCAGCTCGATAGGCGGGGGTCAACTAGCCAAAAACATTCAGTACTTC
NA,TRBV6-5,TRBJ2-3,NA,CASRSGTISTDTQYF,TGTGCCAGTAGGAGCGGAACTATAAGCACAGATACGCAGTATTTT
NA,TRBV5-6,TRBJ1-1,NA,CASIPRQGRNTEAFF,TGTGCCAGCATCCCCCGGCAGGGGAGGAACACTGAAGCTTTCTTT
TRBD1,TRBV3-1/TRBV3-2,TRBJ1-4,once,CASSQEGGTGGEKLFF,TGTGCCAGCAGCCAAGAGGGCGGGACAGGGGGTGAAAAACTGTTTTTT
NA,TRBV6-5,TRBJ2-7,NA,CASKTDPASYEQYF,TGTGCCAGCAAGACTGACCCAGCGAGTTACGAGCAGTACTTC
NA,TRBV6-6,TRBJ1-6,NA,CASGLGSVYNSPLHF,TGTGCCAGCGGGCTCGGGAGTGTTTATAATTCACCCCTCCACTTT
NA,TRBV5-4,TRBJ2-1,once,CASSLAGDSYNEQFF,TGTGCCAGCAGCTTGGCGGGGGACTCCTACAATGAGCAGTTCTTC
TRBD1,TRBV19,TRBJ1-1,NA,CASSIGTGTGLNTEAFF,TGTGCCAGTAGTATAGGGACCGGGACAGGTCTGAACACTGAAGCTTTCTTT
TRBD2,TRBV10-3,TRBJ2-5,once,CAISDPTSGGRETQYF,TGTGCCATCAGTGATCCGACTAGCGGGGGGCGAGAGACCCAGTACTTC
NA,TRBV27,TRBJ1-2,NA,CASSWGRAIEGYTF,TGTGCCAGCAGTTGGGGCAGGGCCATAGAGGGCTACACCTTC
NA,TRBV12-3/TRBV12-4,TRBJ2-5,NA,CASSSSRGGTQYF,TGTGCCAGCAGTTCATCCCGGGGTGGGACCCAGTACTTC
NA,TRBV5-4,TRBJ2-3,once,CASSSLGTTVGDTQYF,TGTGCCAGCAGCAGCCTCGGGACAACGGTTGGAGATACGCAGTATTTT
TRBD1,TRBV2,TRBJ2-3,once,CASGPGQGTDTQYF,TGTGCCAGCGGACCAGGACAGGGCACAGATACGCAGTATTTT
TRBD1,TRBV5-4,TRBJ2-3,NA,CASSLAGTVTDTQYF,TGTGCCAGCAGCTTGGCCGGGACAGTCACAGATACGCAGTATTTT
TRBD2,TRBV7-2,TRBJ2-7,NA,CASSNSGLAGGYEQYF,TGTGCCAGCAGCAATTCGGGACTAGCGGGGGGATACGAGCAGTACTTC
TRBD2,TRBV9,TRBJ2-5,once,CASSLNPTSGQETQYF,TGTGCCAGCAGCCTTAATCCGACTAGCGGGCAAGAGACCCAGTACTTC
NA,TRBV7-9,TRBJ1-1,NA,CASSLGEVNTEAFF,TGTGCCAGCAGCTTGGGGGAGGTGAACACTGAAGCTTTCTTT
NA,TRBV19,TRBJ2-6,NA,CATGGRGSGANVLTF,TGTGCCACAGGGGGACGGGGGTCTGGGGCCAACGTCCTGACTTTC
NA,TRBV7-2,TRBJ1-5,NA,CASSPTANQPQHF,TGTGCCAGCAGCCCAACAGCTAATCAGCCCCAGCATTTT